This T cell receptor (beta chain) was captured in a study of regulatory T cells in long-lasting Graves disease. The study's findings and limits: Segments TRBV28, TRBJ1-2 and TRBJ2-5 showed preferential usage in persistent disease.

This clonotype was detected many times. The antigen is not known. Sample time point: newly diagnosed GD, antithyroid drugs for less than 3 months. Researchers made the TCR library from RNA that was extracted from PBMCs. CDR1 DFQATT and CDR2 SNEGSKA come from the germline V gene (reference sequence). The V and J ends lost 7 bases and 1 base respectively, with 13 bases between them. The CDR3 spans 13 residues. HTBI primers from iRepertoire and Arm-PCR of CDR3 regions yielded the TCR beta libraries. TCRdb reprocessed the multiplex PCR reads with MiXCR, giving one entry per CDR3 protein. The sample has around 400,000 distinct CDR3 sequences; about 10% are singletons. The same data also contributed to another study, on T cells in Graves' hyperthyroidism and ophthalmopathy. That publication notes: In making diagnoses, clinical symptoms, serum thyroxine and TRAb, thyroid ultrasound and orbital computed tomography were all used. Primed by the HTBI set, a first-round RT-PCR was run on the TCR CDR3. Separation of ophthalmopathy from stable hyperthyroidism was achieved by a 13 V-J model.

V usage is TRBV20-1 and J usage is TRBJ1-2; D ambiguous. The sequencing here drew on peripheral blood mononuclear cells (PBMCs), taken at new diagnosis, from a patient treated with antithyroid drugs. This TCR was recovered from a woman between 18 and 30 years old with Graves disease. In DNA form, the CDR3 reads TGCAGTGTCCTGGCTGCTGATAACTATGGCTACACCTTC. Its translation is CSVLAADNYGYTF.